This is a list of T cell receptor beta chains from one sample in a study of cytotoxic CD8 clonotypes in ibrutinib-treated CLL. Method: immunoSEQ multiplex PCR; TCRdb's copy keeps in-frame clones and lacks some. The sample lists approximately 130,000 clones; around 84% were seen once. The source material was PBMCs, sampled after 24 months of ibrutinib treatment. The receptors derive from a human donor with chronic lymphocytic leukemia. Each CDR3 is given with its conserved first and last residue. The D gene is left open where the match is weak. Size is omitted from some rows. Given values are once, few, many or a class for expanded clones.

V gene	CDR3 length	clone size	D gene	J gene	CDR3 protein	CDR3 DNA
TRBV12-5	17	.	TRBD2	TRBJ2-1	CASGLPLTSGGYNEQFF	TGTGCTAGTGGTTTGCCTTTAACTAGCGGGGGTTACAATGAGCAGTTCTTC
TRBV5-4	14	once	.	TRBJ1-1	CASSLVSRGAEAFF	TGTGCCAGCAGCTTGGTTAGCAGGGGTGCTGAAGCTTTCTTT
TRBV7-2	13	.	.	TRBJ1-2	CASSLTMTRGYTF	TGTGCCAGCAGCTTAACAATGACGAGAGGCTACACCTTC
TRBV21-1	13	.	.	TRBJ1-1	CATKHPGNTEAFF	TGTGCCACCAAGCACCCAGGGAACACTGAAGCTTTCTTT
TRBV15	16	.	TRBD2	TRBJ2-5	CATSRDLAGGRETQYF	TGTGCCACCAGCAGAGATCTAGCGGGGGGGCGAGAGACCCAGTACTTC
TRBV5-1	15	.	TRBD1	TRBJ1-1	CATNRGAQGDTEAFF	TGCGCCACCAACAGGGGCGCGCAGGGGGACACTGAAGCTTTCTTT
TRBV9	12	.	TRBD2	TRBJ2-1	CASSVIAGEQFF	TGTGCCAGCAGCGTAATAGCGGGTGAGCAGTTCTTC
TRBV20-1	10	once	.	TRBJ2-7	CSARSYEQYF	TGCAGTGCCAGAAGCTACGAGCAGTACTTC
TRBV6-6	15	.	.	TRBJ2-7	CASARGGEGSYEQYF	TGTGCCAGCGCTAGAGGGGGAGAGGGCTCCTACGAGCAGTACTTC
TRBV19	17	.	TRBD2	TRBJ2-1	CASSRLGTSGGANEQFF	TGTGCCAGTAGTCGCCTTGGGACTAGCGGGGGGGCCAATGAGCAGTTCTTC
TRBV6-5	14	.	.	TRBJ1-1	CASRLSDRNTEAFF	TGTGCCAGCAGACTTAGTGACAGAAACACTGAAGCTTTCTTT
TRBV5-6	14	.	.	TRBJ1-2	CASSSRTSSYGYTF	TGTGCCAGCAGCTCCCGGACAAGTAGCTATGGCTACACCTTC
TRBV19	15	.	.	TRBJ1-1	CASSARDGGNTEAFF	TGTGCCAGTAGTGCCCGGGACGGGGGTAACACTGAAGCTTTCTTT
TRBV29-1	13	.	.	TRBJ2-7	CSVVGRTSYEQYF	TGCAGCGTTGTGGGACGCACCTCCTACGAGCAGTACTTC
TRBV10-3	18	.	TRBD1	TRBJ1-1	CAIRGGWGQGESHTEAFF	TGTGCCATCAGAGGGGGATGGGGACAGGGGGAGTCCCACACTGAAGCTTTCTTT
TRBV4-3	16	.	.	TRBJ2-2	CASSQRGADNTGELFF	TGCGCCAGCAGCCAACGAGGGGCAGACAACACCGGGGAGCTGTTTTTT
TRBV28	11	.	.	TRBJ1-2	CASTLGAGYTF	TGTGCCAGCACCCTAGGGGCTGGCTACACCTTC
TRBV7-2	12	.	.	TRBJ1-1	CASRRTNTEAFF	TGTGCCAGCAGGAGAACGAACACTGAAGCTTTCTTT
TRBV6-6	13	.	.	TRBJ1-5	CASMGGADQPQHF	TGTGCCAGCATGGGGGGCGCGGATCAGCCCCAGCATTTT
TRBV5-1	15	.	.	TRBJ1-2	CASSLTEGGIYGYTF	TGCGCCAGCAGTCTCACCGAGGGGGGTATCTATGGCTACACCTTC
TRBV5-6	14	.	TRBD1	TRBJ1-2	CASSMAQGAYGYTF	TGTGCCAGCAGCATGGCCCAGGGGGCCTATGGCTACACCTTC
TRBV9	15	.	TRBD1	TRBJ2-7	CASSVAGTGGDEQYF	TGTGCCAGCAGCGTAGCGGGGACAGGGGGTGACGAGCAGTACTTC
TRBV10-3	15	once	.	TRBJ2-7	CAISSRDGSSYEQYF	TGTGCCATCAGTAGCCGGGACGGAAGCTCCTACGAGCAGTACTTC
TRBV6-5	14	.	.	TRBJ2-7	CASSWGRATYEQYF	TGTGCCAGCAGTTGGGGCAGGGCGACCTACGAGCAGTACTTC
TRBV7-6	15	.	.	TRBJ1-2	CASSLDRGRSYGYTF	TGTGCCAGCAGCTTAGATAGGGGCAGGAGTTATGGCTACACCTTC
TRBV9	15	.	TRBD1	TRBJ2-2	CASSSRDRDTGELFF	TGTGCCAGCAGCTCCCGGGACAGGGACACCGGGGAGCTGTTTTTT
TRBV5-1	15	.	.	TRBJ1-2	CASSLVLGRGYGYTF	TGCGCCAGCAGCTTGGTGCTGGGGCGGGGGTATGGCTACACCTTC
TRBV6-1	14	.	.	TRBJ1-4	CASSEGGATEKLFF	TGTGCCAGCAGTGAAGGGGGGGCGACTGAAAAACTGTTTTTT
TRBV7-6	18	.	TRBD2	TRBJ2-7	CASSTGSGSGGYSYEQYF	TGTGCCAGCAGCACCGGCAGTGGTAGCGGGGGATACTCCTACGAGCAGTACTTC